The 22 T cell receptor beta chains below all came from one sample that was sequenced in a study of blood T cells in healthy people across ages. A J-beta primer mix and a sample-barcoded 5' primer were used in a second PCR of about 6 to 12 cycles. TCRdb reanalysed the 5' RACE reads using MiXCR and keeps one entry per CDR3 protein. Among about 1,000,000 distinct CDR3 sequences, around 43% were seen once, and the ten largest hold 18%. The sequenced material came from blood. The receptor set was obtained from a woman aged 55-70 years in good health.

As DNA, the CDR3 is TGTGCCAGCAGCTTAAATGGAGGGGGACAAGAGACCCAGTACTTC. Amino acid sequence: CASSLNGGGQETQYF. The genes are TRBV7-3 and TRBJ2-5, with D perhaps TRBD1 or TRBD2 (6 bases each). From germline, CDR1 is SGHTA and CDR2 FQGTGA. Deletions cut 1 base from V and 2 bases from J, with 11 bases between. The CDR3 is 15 residues long. Filled out from reference TRBV7-3 and TRBJ2-5, the complete variable domain reads GAGVSQTPSNKVTEKGKYVELRCDPISGHTALYWYRQSLGQGPEFLIYFQGTGAADDSGLPNDRFFAVRPEGSVSTLKIQRTERGDSAVYLCASSLNGGGQETQYFGPGTRLLVL.

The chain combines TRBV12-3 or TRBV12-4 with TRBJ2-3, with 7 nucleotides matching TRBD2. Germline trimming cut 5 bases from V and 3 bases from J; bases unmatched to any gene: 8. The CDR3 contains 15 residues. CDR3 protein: CASSPGGGGTDTQYF. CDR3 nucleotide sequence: TGTGCCAGCAGTCCGGGGGGAGGAGGTACAGATACGCAGTATTTT.

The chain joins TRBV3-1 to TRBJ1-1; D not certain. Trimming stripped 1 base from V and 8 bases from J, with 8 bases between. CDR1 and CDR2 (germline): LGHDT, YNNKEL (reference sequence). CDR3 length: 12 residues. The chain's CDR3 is CASSQVGSEAFF. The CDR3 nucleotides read TGTGCCAGCAGCCAAGTCGGCAGCGAAGCTTTCTTT.

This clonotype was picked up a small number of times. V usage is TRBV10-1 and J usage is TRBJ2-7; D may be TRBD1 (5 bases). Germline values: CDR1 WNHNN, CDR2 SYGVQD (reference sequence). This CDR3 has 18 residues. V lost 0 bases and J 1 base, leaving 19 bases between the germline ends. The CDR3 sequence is CASSESIGPRVGSYEQYF. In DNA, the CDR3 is TGCGCCAGCAGTGAGTCGATTGGCCCCAGGGTTGGGTCCTACGAGCAGTACTTC.

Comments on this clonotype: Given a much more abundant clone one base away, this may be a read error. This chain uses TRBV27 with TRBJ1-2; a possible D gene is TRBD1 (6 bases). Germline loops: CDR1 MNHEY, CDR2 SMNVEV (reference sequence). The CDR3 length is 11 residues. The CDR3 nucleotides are TGTGTCAGCAGTACAGGGTATGGCTACACCTTC. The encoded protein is CVSSTGYGYTF.

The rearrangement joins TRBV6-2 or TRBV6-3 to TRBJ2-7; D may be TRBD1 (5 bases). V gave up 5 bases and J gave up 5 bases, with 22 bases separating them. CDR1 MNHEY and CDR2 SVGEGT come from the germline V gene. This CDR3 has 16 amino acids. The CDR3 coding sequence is TGTGCCAGCAGTGACGTCGACAGCCTCAGTGGGAACGAGCAGTACTTC. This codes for CASSDVDSLSGNEQYF.

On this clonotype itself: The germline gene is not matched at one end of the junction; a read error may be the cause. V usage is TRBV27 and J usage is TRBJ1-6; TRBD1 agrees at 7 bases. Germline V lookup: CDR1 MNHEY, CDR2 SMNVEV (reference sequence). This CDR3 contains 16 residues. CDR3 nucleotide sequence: TGTGCCAGCAGTTTGGAGGGGGCAAACTTTAATTCACCCCCCCACTTT. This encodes CASSLEGANFNSPPHF.

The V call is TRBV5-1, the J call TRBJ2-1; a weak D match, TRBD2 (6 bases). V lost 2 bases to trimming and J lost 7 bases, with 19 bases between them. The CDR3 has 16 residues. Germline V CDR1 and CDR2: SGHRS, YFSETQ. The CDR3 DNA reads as TGCGCCAGCAGCTTAGGGGCGCGGGAATTAATAAATGAGCAGTTCTTC. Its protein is CASSLGARELINEQFF.

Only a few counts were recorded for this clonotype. This CDR3 reads CASRWRAGGPNADTQYF. The CDR3 DNA follows: TGTGCCAGCCGGTGGCGAGCGGGAGGGCCTAACGCAGATACGCAGTATTTT. The genes are TRBV12-3 or TRBV12-4 and TRBJ2-3, with TRBD2 identical over 10 bases. The CDR3 consists of 17 residues. V gave up 8 bases and J gave up 4 bases; unmatched junction bases: 15.

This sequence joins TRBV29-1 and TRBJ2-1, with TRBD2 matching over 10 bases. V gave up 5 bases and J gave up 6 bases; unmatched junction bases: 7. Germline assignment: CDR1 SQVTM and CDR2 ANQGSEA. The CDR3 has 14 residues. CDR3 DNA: TGCAGCGTTTTCGCTAGCGGGAGTCGCAATGAGCAGTTCTTC. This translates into CSVFASGSRNEQFF.

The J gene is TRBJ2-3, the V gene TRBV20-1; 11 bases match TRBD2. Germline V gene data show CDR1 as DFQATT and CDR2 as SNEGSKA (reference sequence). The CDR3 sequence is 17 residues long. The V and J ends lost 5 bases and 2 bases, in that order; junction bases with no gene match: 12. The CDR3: CSASKLAGAVFTDTQYF. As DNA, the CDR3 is TGCAGTGCTTCGAAACTAGCGGGAGCGGTTTTCACAGATACGCAGTATTTT.

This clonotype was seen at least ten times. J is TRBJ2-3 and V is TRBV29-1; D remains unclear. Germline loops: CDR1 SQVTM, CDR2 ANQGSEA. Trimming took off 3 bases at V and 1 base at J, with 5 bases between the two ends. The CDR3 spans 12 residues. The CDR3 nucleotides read TGCAGCGTTGATTTGGGCACAGATACGCAGTATTTT. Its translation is CSVDLGTDTQYF.

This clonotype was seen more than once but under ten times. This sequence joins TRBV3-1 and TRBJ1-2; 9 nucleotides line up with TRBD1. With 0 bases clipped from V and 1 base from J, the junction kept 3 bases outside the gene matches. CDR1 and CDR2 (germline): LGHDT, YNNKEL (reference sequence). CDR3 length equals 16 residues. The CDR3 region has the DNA TGTGCCAGCAGCCAAGAGGGGACAGGGATTAACTATGGCTACACCTTC. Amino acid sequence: CASSQEGTGINYGYTF.

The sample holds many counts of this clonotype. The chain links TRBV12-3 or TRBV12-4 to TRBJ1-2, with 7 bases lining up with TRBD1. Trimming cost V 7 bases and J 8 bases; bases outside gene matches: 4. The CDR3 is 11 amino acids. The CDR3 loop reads CASTGDSGYTF. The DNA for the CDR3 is TGTGCCAGCACCGGGGACAGCGGCTACACCTTC.

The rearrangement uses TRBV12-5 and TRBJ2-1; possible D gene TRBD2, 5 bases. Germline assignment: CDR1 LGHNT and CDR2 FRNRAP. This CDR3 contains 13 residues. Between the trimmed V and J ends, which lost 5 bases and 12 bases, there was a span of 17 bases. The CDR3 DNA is TGTGCTAGTGGTCCCGACGGCCCTCGGGGGCAGTTCTTC. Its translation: CASGPDGPRGQFF.

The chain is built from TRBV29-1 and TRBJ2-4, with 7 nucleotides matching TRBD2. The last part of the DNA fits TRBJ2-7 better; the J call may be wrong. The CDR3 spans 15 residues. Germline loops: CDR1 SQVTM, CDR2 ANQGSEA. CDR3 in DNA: TGCAGCGTTGGAGCCCCGGAGCGGACTAGCTACGAGCAGTACTTC. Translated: CSVGAPERTSYEQYF.

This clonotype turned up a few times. This CDR3 reads CASSFPTGGANVLTF. The CDR3 region has the DNA TGTGCCAGCAGCTTCCCCACGGGTGGGGCCAACGTCCTGACTTTC. The chain recombines TRBV7-3 with TRBJ2-6; D is uncertain. Trimming left V 3 bases short and J 3 bases short, with 9 bases between. CDR1 and CDR2 (germline): SGHTA, FQGTGA. The CDR3 runs to 15 residues.

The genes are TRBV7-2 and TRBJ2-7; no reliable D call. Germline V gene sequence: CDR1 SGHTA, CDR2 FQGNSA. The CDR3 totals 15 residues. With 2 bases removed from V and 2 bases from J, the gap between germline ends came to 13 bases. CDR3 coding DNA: TGTGCCAGCAGCTTAACCCCTTCTGAGGCCTACGAGCAGTACTTC. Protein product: CASSLTPSEAYEQYF.

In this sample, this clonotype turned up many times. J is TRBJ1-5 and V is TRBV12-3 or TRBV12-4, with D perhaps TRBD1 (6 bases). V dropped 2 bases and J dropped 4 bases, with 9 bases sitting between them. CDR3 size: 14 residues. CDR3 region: CASSLRGSNQPQHF. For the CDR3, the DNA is TGTGCCAGCAGTTTAAGGGGGTCTAATCAGCCCCAGCATTTT.

CDR3 DNA: TGTGCCAGCACCAAAACAGGGATAGAGACCCAGTACTTC. Encoded protein: CASTKTGIETQYF. The chain has TRBV27 and TRBJ2-5, with D possibly TRBD1 on 6 matching bases. CDR1 is MNHEY, CDR2 SMNVEV, per germline (reference sequence). Trimming took off 7 bases at V and 4 bases at J, with 13 bases between the two ends. The CDR3 sequence is 13 residues long.

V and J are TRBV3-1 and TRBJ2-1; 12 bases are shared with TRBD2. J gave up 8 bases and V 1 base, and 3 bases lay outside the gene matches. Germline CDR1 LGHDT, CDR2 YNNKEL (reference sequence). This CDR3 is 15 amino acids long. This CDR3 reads CASSQGLAGVHEQFF. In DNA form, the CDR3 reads TGTGCCAGCAGCCAAGGACTAGCGGGAGTTCATGAGCAGTTCTTC.

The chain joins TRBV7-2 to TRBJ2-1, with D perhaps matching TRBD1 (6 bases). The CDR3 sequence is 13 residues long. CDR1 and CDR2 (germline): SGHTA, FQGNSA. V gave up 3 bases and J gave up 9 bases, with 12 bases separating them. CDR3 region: CASSLRQGLEQFF. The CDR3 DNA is TGTGCCAGCAGCTTGCGTCAGGGGCTTGAGCAGTTCTTC.